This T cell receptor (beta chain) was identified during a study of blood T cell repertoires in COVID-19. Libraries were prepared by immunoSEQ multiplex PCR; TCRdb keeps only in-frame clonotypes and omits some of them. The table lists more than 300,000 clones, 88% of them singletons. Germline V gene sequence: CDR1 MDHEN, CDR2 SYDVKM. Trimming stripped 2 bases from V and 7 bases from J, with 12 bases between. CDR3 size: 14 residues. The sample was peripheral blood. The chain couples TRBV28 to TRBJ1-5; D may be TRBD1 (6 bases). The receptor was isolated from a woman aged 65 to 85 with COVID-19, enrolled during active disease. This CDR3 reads CASSLNREGQPQHF. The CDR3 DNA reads TGTGCCAGCAGTTTAAACAGGGAGGGACAGCCCCAGCATTTT.